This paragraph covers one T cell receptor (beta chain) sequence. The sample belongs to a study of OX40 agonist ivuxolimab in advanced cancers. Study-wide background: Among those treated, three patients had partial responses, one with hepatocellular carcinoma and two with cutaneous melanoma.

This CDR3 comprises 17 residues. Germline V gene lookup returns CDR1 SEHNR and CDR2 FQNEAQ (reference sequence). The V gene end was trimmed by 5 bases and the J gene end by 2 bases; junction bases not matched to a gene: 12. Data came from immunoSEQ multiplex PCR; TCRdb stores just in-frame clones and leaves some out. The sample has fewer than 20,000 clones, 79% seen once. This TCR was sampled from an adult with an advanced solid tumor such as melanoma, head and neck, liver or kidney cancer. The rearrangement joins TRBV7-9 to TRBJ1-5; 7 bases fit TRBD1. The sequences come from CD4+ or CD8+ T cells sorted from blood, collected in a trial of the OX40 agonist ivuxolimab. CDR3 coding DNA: TGTGCCAGCAGCCCTAGTAGCGGGACAGCGGGCAATCAGCCCCAGCATTTT. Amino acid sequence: CASSPSSGTAGNQPQHF.